Below are 2 T cell receptor beta chains sequenced from a single sample in a study of T cell changes during pregnancy in multiple sclerosis. The assay was immunoSEQ multiplex PCR, and TCRdb's table has in-frame clones only and misses some. Of approximately 100,000 clones listed, 94% are singletons. Here the sequenced sample was peripheral blood, taken before pregnancy. Receptors originate from a female donor with multiple sclerosis, enrolled in a pregnancy study.

J is TRBJ2-1 and V is TRBV27; 8 nucleotides match TRBD2. Germline lookup yields CDR1 MNHEY and CDR2 SMNVEV (reference sequence). V lost 3 bases, J lost 0 bases, and 4 bases stayed unmatched. This CDR3 region has 16 residues. Written as DNA, the CDR3 is TGTGCCAGCAGTTTCCTGAGCGGGAGCTCCTACAATGAGCAGTTCTTC. Translation gives CASSFLSGSSYNEQFF.

This chain joins TRBV11-3 and TRBJ2-1, with D unresolved. This CDR3 spans 12 amino acids. V dropped 1 base and J dropped 7 bases, with 5 bases sitting between them. From germline, CDR1 is SGHNT and CDR2 YENEEA. The CDR3 bases are TGTGCCAGCAGCTTAGGAGTAAATGAGCAGTTCTTC. Amino acids: CASSLGVNEQFF.